This is a list of T cell receptor beta chains from one sample in a study of blood T cell repertoires in COVID-19. Sequencing used immunoSEQ multiplex PCR; TCRdb keeps in-frame clones, though not all of them. The sample shows 150,000 or so clones, 70% to 90% of them seen only once. Sequencing was done on a sample of PBMCs or T cells enriched from blood (not recorded which). Receptor source: a man aged 40-49 years who had recovered from COVID-19. CDR3s include the opening cysteine and the closing phenylalanine or tryptophan. Fields, in order: D gene, clone size, V gene, J gene, CDR3 DNA, CDR3 protein. A D gene is named only where the DNA matches it firmly. Clone size is given for some rows only: seen once, a few or many times, or a class if the clone is expanded.

TRBD2,once,TRBV5-1,TRBJ2-2,TGCGCCAGCAGCGGGACTAGCGGGGCCTCCGGGGAGCTGTTTTTT,CASSGTSGASGELFF
.,few,TRBV4-2,TRBJ2-2,TGTGCCAGCAGCCCCCCCCGAACTGGCGGGGAGCTGTTTTTT,CASSPPRTGGELFF
TRBD2,.,TRBV5-6,TRBJ2-3,TGTGCCAGCAGCCCTCGCGGACTAGCGGGGGGGAAGAGGTGGGATACGCAGTATTTT,CASSPRGLAGGKRWDTQYF
TRBD2,.,TRBV3-1/TRBV3-2,TRBJ2-2,TGTGCCAGCAGCCGACCTGAGCGGGGAAAGAACACCGGGGAGCTGTTTTTT,CASSRPERGKNTGELFF
.,.,TRBV15,TRBJ1-2,TGTGCCACCAGCCCCACCCCGGGACATCTAAATGGCTACACCTTC,CATSPTPGHLNGYTF
.,.,TRBV5-6,TRBJ1-2,TGTGCCAGCAGCTTGGGACGGACTTATGGCTACACCTTC,CASSLGRTYGYTF
.,.,TRBV19,TRBJ2-3,TGTGCCAGTAGTTCGTCGAGGGCGGAGACGCAGTATTTT,CASSSSRAETQYF
TRBD1,.,TRBV19,TRBJ1-2,TGTGCCGTTGAGAGGGGACAGAAAAACTATGGCTACACCTTC,CAVERGQKNYGYTF
TRBD1,.,TRBV5-1,TRBJ2-5,TGCGCCAGCGTACCGACAGGGGGCTGGGCCCAAGAGACCCAGTACTTC,CASVPTGGWAQETQYF
.,many,TRBV6-2/TRBV6-3,TRBJ2-3,TGTGCCAGCAGTTACCCAGGCCGCGATACGCAGTATTTT,CASSYPGRDTQYF
TRBD1,.,TRBV27,TRBJ1-4,TGTGCCAGCAGTCGAAGGACAGGGGCTGAAAAACTGTTTTTT,CASSRRTGAEKLFF
.,.,TRBV5-1,TRBJ2-1,TGCGCCAGCAGTTTGATACCAGGATCCTACAATGAGCAGTTCTTC,CASSLIPGSYNEQFF
.,.,TRBV11-2,TRBJ2-2,TGTGCCAGCAGTCCCAGCGGGTTCGCGAACACCGGGGAGCTGTTTTTT,CASSPSGFANTGELFF
TRBD2,.,TRBV5-1,TRBJ2-2,TGCGCCAGCAGCTCCCAGGTAGCGGGGGGCACCGGGGAGCTGTTTTTT,CASSSQVAGGTGELFF
.,.,TRBV14,TRBJ1-2,TGTGCCAGCAGCCAAGGGCAGTCGCCTGTCTATGGCTACACCTTC,CASSQGQSPVYGYTF
.,.,TRBV5-1,TRBJ1-1,TGCGCCAGCAGCTCCTCTCCGGACAGGAACACTGAAGCTTTCTTT,CASSSSPDRNTEAFF
.,.,TRBV1,TRBJ2-2,TGCACCAGCAGCCAAGATCACATAATGAGACTAGCGGTTACCGGGGAGCTGTTTTTT,CTSSQDHIMRLAVTGELFF
.,.,TRBV30,TRBJ1-5,TGTGCCTGGAGTGTACCCCCGGGGGGCCTACTCAATCAGCCCCAGCATTTT,CAWSVPPGGLLNQPQHF
.,.,TRBV7-8,TRBJ1-1,TGTGCCAGCAGCTTAGCGACAAGTCTGGCTGAAGCTTTCTTT,CASSLATSLAEAFF
.,.,TRBV24-1,TRBJ1-1,TGTGCCACCAGTGACGCGGTCGGGGGTGGGGTGAACACTGAAGCTTTCTTT,CATSDAVGGGVNTEAFF
.,once,TRBV18,TRBJ2-3,TGTGCCAGCTCACCACCGGGAGGAGATACGCAGTATTTT,CASSPPGGDTQYF
.,.,TRBV2,TRBJ1-1,TGTGCCAGCCGGGGGAGTGTGAACACTGAAGCTTTCTTT,CASRGSVNTEAFF
TRBD2,once,TRBV10-1,TRBJ2-1,TGCGCCAGCAGTGAGAGCGGGGGACCCTACAATGAGCAGTTCTTC,CASSESGGPYNEQFF
TRBD1,.,TRBV25-1,TRBJ2-1,TGTGCCAGCAGTACTTCAGGGGGCTCCTACAATGAGCAGTTCTTC,CASSTSGGSYNEQFF
.,.,TRBV6-1,TRBJ1-2,TGTGCCAGCAGTGAGTTACGGTGGTACTCCTTC,CASSELRWYSF
.,.,TRBV30,TRBJ1-1,TGTGCCTGGAGTGTACGATCAGGGGCTGAAGCTTTCTTT,CAWSVRSGAEAFF
.,.,TRBV30,TRBJ2-7,TGTGCCTGGAGTCCTCGGGGCTACGAGCAGTACTTC,CAWSPRGYEQYF